These T cell receptor beta chains were read from a single sample in a study of cytomegalovirus exposure and HLA in healthy donors. TCRdb's copy holds only in-frame clones and misses some; the assay was immunoSEQ multiplex PCR. The sample's table shows about 54,000 clones. Sequencing was carried out using PBMCs. These receptors were obtained from a woman in her thirties or forties in good health and CMV-seronegative. The CDR3 runs from the conserved cysteine through the conserved F or W. A D gene is named only where the DNA matches it firmly.

d_call | j_call | v_call | cdr3_nt | cdr3_aa
TRBD1 | TRBJ1-6 | TRBV2 | TGTGCCAGCAGTTCTTCCCGGTGGACAGGGTCATCACCCCTCCACTTT | CASSSSRWTGSSPLHF
NA | TRBJ1-1 | TRBV9 | TGTGCCAGCAGCAGGGGACACGGAACCACTGAAGCTTTCTTT | CASSRGHGTTEAFF
NA | TRBJ1-1 | TRBV30 | TGTGCCTGGAGTGCCCCAGGGAAAGCTTTCTTT | CAWSAPGKAFF
NA | TRBJ2-5 | TRBV28 | TGTGCCAGCGGCCGAGGGGGTTTCGAGGAGACCCAGTACTTC | CASGRGGFEETQYF
TRBD2 | TRBJ2-3 | TRBV30 | TGTGCCTGGAGTGTAAAGCGGGGTAGGGTGGATTTT | CAWSVKRGRVDF
TRBD1 | TRBJ1-2 | TRBV28 | TGTGCCAGCAGTTCGGGACAGGGAGGGGGCTACACCTTC | CASSSGQGGGYTF
TRBD2 | TRBJ2-7 | TRBV19 | TGTGCCAGTAGTATTAAAGTGCCAAACAGCGGGAGGGCCGAGGGTTACGAGCAGTACTTC | CASSIKVPNSGRAEGYEQYF
TRBD1 | TRBJ1-1 | TRBV18 | TGTGCCAGCACTGGAGGGGGCCAGACTGAAGCTTTCTTT | CASTGGGQTEAFF
TRBD1 | TRBJ1-5 | TRBV7-9 | TGTGCCAGCAGCTCCCGAACTGGACAGGGGCCAGATCAGCCCCAGCATTTT | CASSSRTGQGPDQPQHF
NA | TRBJ1-5 | TRBV2 | TGTGCCAGCAGTGGAACAGGGTTGGATCAGCCCCAGCATTTT | CASSGTGLDQPQHF
TRBD2 | TRBJ2-5 | TRBV7-6 | TGTGCCAGCGGGGGAGGGCCGGGGGAGACCCAGTACTTC | CASGGGPGETQYF
NA | TRBJ2-4 | TRBV7-2 | TGTGCCAGCAGCCCTAGGATTGACTATCTATTAGCCAAAAACATTCAGTACTTC | CASSPRIDYLLAKNIQYF
TRBD2 | TRBJ2-7 | TRBV28 | TGTGCCAGCAGTTTAGGTGCAGCGGGAGGCGGGGAGCAGTACTTC | CASSLGAAGGGEQYF
NA | TRBJ2-7 | TRBV7-2 | TGTGCCAGCAGCTTAGCAGGGGCCTACGAGCAGTACTTC | CASSLAGAYEQYF
NA | TRBJ1-5 | TRBV7-8 | TGTGCCAGCAGCGAGAATAGCAATCAGCCCCAGCATTTT | CASSENSNQPQHF
NA | TRBJ2-7 | TRBV30 | TGTGCCTGGAGCAGGGGGGCGTATAGCTCCTACGAGCAGTACTTC | CAWSRGAYSSYEQYF
TRBD1 | TRBJ1-1 | TRBV18 | TGTGCCAGCTCACCTGAGTGGAAGGGGGCCACTGAAGCTTTCTTT | CASSPEWKGATEAFF
TRBD1 | TRBJ1-2 | TRBV5-1 | TGCGCCAGCAGCTTGACGCAGGGGGCGATCGTCGGCTACACCTTC | CASSLTQGAIVGYTF
TRBD2 | TRBJ2-7 | TRBV18 | TGTGCCAGCTCACCCTCGGGGGGAATCTACGAGCAGTACTTC | CASSPSGGIYEQYF
TRBD1 | TRBJ2-7 | TRBV5-6 | TGTGCCAGCAGCTTCGTCCGAGACAGGGACCAGAGGCGGAGATACGAGCAGTACTTC | CASSFVRDRDQRRRYEQYF
NA | TRBJ2-7 | TRBV11-2 | TGTGCCAGCAGCCAAAACAGGGCCTCCTACGAGCAGTACTTC | CASSQNRASYEQYF
NA | TRBJ1-1 | TRBV28 | TGTGCCAGCATCGGGAACACTGAAGCTTTCTTT | CASIGNTEAFF
NA | TRBJ2-5 | TRBV7-2 | TGTGCCAGCAGCTCTAGAGAGGAGACCCAGTACTTC | CASSSREETQYF
TRBD1 | TRBJ2-7 | TRBV2 | TGTGCCAGCAGTGATGGGGACAGGGTTTACGAGCAGTACTTC | CASSDGDRVYEQYF
TRBD2 | TRBJ2-5 | TRBV5-1 | TGCGCCAGCAGCTTGGTCGGACTAGCGGGTATCCAAGAGACCCAGTACTTC | CASSLVGLAGIQETQYF
NA | TRBJ1-1 | TRBV18 | TGTGCCAGCTCAACAGTGAACACTGAAGCTTTCTTT | CASSTVNTEAFF
TRBD2 | TRBJ2-7 | TRBV5-1 | TGCGCCAGCAGCTTGGAAAGCGGGAGTAGGTACGAGCAGTACTTC | CASSLESGSRYEQYF
TRBD1 | TRBJ1-2 | TRBV30 | TGTGCCTGCCCGGGACAGGGACGGAGGAACTATGGCTACACCTTC | CACPGQGRRNYGYTF
NA | TRBJ1-1 | TRBV5-8 | TGTGCCAGCAGCTTGTCTCGTCACACTGAAGCTTTCTTT | CASSLSRHTEAFF
TRBD1 | TRBJ1-1 | TRBV4-2 | TGTGCCAGCAGCCAAGTTACACAGGGGGACACTGAAGATTTCTTT | CASSQVTQGDTEDFF
NA | TRBJ2-1 | TRBV5-4 | TGTGCCAGCAGCTCAGGACAGCCCTCCTACAATGAGCAGTTCTTC | CASSSGQPSYNEQFF
TRBD1 | TRBJ1-1 | TRBV19 | TGTGCCAGTAGTATAGAAGGGACAGGGGTTGAAGCTTTCTTT | CASSIEGTGVEAFF
NA | TRBJ1-2 | TRBV7-2 | TGTGCCAGCAGCTTAGCGCATAATGGAGCCAATGGCTACACCTTC | CASSLAHNGANGYTF
TRBD1 | TRBJ1-5 | TRBV19 | TGTGCCAGTAGTCATGGACAGGGGGGTAATCAGCCCCAGCATTTT | CASSHGQGGNQPQHF
NA | TRBJ1-2 | TRBV2 | TGTGCCAGCACAGGGGCTAACTATGGCTACACCTTC | CASTGANYGYTF
TRBD1 | TRBJ1-6 | TRBV4-2 | TGTGCCAGCAGCCAAGAAGGACAGGATAATTCACCCCTCCACTTT | CASSQEGQDNSPLHF
NA | TRBJ1-4 | TRBV4-3 | TGCGCCAGCAGCCAAGGAGGGTTTAATGAAAAACTGTTTTTT | CASSQGGFNEKLFF
NA | TRBJ1-2 | TRBV6-5 | TGTGCCAGCAGAACCCCCCGGGCCGGGGATAAGAGCTACACCTTC | CASRTPRAGDKSYTF
NA | TRBJ2-7 | TRBV25-1 | TGTGCCAGTCCTCAACGAGGGCTCACCTACGAGCAGTACTTC | CASPQRGLTYEQYF
TRBD1 | TRBJ2-5 | TRBV7-9 | TGTGCCAGCAGCTTAGGACAGGGGGGAGCGACCCAGTACTTC | CASSLGQGGATQYF
NA | TRBJ2-2 | TRBV5-1 | TGCGCCAGCAGCTTGCATGAGGGAGCCGGGGAGCTGTTTTTT | CASSLHEGAGELFF
TRBD2 | TRBJ2-7 | TRBV30 | TGTGCCGGCCAGCGGGACTCCTACGAGCAGTACTTC | CAGQRDSYEQYF
NA | TRBJ2-1 | TRBV9 | TGTGCCAGCAGCGTGGGACTCAGCCCCAGCTCCTACAATGAGCAGTTCTTC | CASSVGLSPSSYNEQFF
NA | TRBJ1-5 | TRBV19 | TGTGCCAGTAGTATAGAAGGAGAAATTGGCAATCAGCCCCAGCATTTT | CASSIEGEIGNQPQHF
NA | TRBJ2-7 | TRBV6-6 | TGTGCCAGCAGTTACGGGGACGGGAGCTCCTACGAGCAGTACTTC | CASSYGDGSSYEQYF
TRBD1 | TRBJ1-1 | TRBV5-1 | TGCGCCAGCAGCCCGCAGGGGGCCCTTATGAACACTGAAGCTTTCTTT | CASSPQGALMNTEAFF
TRBD1 | TRBJ1-1 | TRBV29-1 | TGCAGCGTTGAAGACCAGAGGGCGGGACAGGGGGATGTGAACACTGAAGCTTTCTTT | CSVEDQRAGQGDVNTEAFF
TRBD1 | TRBJ1-6 | TRBV30 | TGTGCCTGGACGGGACAGCCTAATTCACCCCTACACTTT | CAWTGQPNSPLHF
TRBD1 | TRBJ2-5 | TRBV28 | TGTGCCAGCAGGGGACAGGGGGAAGAGACCCAGTACTTC | CASRGQGEETQYF
NA | TRBJ2-1 | TRBV5-1 | TGCGCCAGCAGCACCGCAGGTGACAATGAGCAGTTCTTC | CASSTAGDNEQFF
NA | TRBJ2-1 | TRBV20-1 | TGCAGTGCTACACACTACAATGAGCAGTTCTTC | CSATHYNEQFF